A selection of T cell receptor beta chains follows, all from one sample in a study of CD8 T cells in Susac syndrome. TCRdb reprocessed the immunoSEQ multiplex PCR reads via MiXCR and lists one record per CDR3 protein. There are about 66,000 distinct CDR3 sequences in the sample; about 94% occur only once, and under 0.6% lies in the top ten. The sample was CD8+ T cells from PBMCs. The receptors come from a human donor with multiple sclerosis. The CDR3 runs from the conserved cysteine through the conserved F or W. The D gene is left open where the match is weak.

cdr3_nt: TGTGCCAGCAGCCTGGGCCCCAGGGTAGTCGATGAGCAGTTCTTC
cdr3_aa: CASSLGPRVVDEQFF
d_call: NA
v_call: TRBV7-9
cdr3_length: 15
j_call: TRBJ2-1

cdr3_nt: TGTGCCAGCAGCCAAGGATTGAGGACAGGGGGCCACCAGCCCCAGCATTTT
cdr3_aa: CASSQGLRTGGHQPQHF
d_call: TRBD1
v_call: TRBV3-1
cdr3_length: 17
j_call: TRBJ1-5

cdr3_nt: TGTGCCACCAGCAGAGAAGATGTTTTCACAGATACGCAGTATTTT
cdr3_aa: CATSREDVFTDTQYF
d_call: NA
v_call: TRBV15
cdr3_length: 15
j_call: TRBJ2-3

cdr3_nt: TGTGCCAGCAGCCCGCGGACAATAGCCCATGAAAAACTGTTTTTT
cdr3_aa: CASSPRTIAHEKLFF
d_call: NA
v_call: TRBV13
cdr3_length: 15
j_call: TRBJ1-4

cdr3_nt: TGTGCTAGTGGTCTAGAGAGGGACAATGAGCAGTTCTTC
cdr3_aa: CASGLERDNEQFF
d_call: NA
v_call: TRBV12-5
cdr3_length: 13
j_call: TRBJ2-1

cdr3_nt: TGCAGTGCTAGAGGGGGCTCCGGGCTCTACGAGCAGTACTTC
cdr3_aa: CSARGGSGLYEQYF
d_call: NA
v_call: TRBV20-1
cdr3_length: 14
j_call: TRBJ2-7

cdr3_nt: TGCGCCAGCAGCTTGGCGTGGGACGAGCAGTACTTC
cdr3_aa: CASSLAWDEQYF
d_call: NA
v_call: TRBV5-1
cdr3_length: 12
j_call: TRBJ2-7

cdr3_nt: TGTGCCAGCAGCTCAGGACAGGGGGACACTGAAGCTTTCTTT
cdr3_aa: CASSSGQGDTEAFF
d_call: TRBD1
v_call: TRBV27
cdr3_length: 14
j_call: TRBJ1-1

cdr3_nt: TGTGCCAGCAGCCAGATAGGTCCAACTTTCGGCGTCTCCTACGAGCAGTACTTC
cdr3_aa: CASSQIGPTFGVSYEQYF
d_call: NA
v_call: TRBV3-1
cdr3_length: 18
j_call: TRBJ2-7

cdr3_nt: TGTGCCAGCAGTTTGGAGCGGGGGGTGACAGATACGCAGTATTTT
cdr3_aa: CASSLERGVTDTQYF
d_call: TRBD2
v_call: TRBV28
cdr3_length: 15
j_call: TRBJ2-3

cdr3_nt: TGTGCCTGGAGCTCCGGGACAGGGAATGAAAAACTGTTTTTT
cdr3_aa: CAWSSGTGNEKLFF
d_call: TRBD1
v_call: TRBV30
cdr3_length: 14
j_call: TRBJ1-4

cdr3_nt: TGTGCCAGCAGCAGTGTCAGGGCAGGTGATTATGGCTACACCTTC
cdr3_aa: CASSSVRAGDYGYTF
d_call: NA
v_call: TRBV11-2
cdr3_length: 15
j_call: TRBJ1-2

cdr3_nt: TGTGCCAGCAGCCCGGGACAGTCCTACGAGCAGTACTTC
cdr3_aa: CASSPGQSYEQYF
d_call: TRBD1
v_call: TRBV5-4
cdr3_length: 13
j_call: TRBJ2-7

cdr3_nt: TGCAGCGTTGTTACAGCCAAAGACAATGAGCAGTTCTTC
cdr3_aa: CSVVTAKDNEQFF
d_call: NA
v_call: TRBV29-1
cdr3_length: 13
j_call: TRBJ2-1

cdr3_nt: TGTGCCAGCAGCGTAGCAGACCGTGCCTACGAGCAGTACTTC
cdr3_aa: CASSVADRAYEQYF
d_call: NA
v_call: TRBV9
cdr3_length: 14
j_call: TRBJ2-7

cdr3_nt: TGTGCCAGCAGGGAGCCCGGGACTAGCACAGATACGCAGTATTTT
cdr3_aa: CASREPGTSTDTQYF
d_call: NA
v_call: TRBV28
cdr3_length: 15
j_call: TRBJ2-3

cdr3_nt: TGTGCCAGCAGTCAGGACAGTTCCTACGAGCAGTACTTC
cdr3_aa: CASSQDSSYEQYF
d_call: NA
v_call: TRBV5-6
cdr3_length: 13
j_call: TRBJ2-7

cdr3_nt: TGTGCCTGGGGGACAGGGGACGAGCAGTACTTC
cdr3_aa: CAWGTGDEQYF
d_call: TRBD1
v_call: TRBV30
cdr3_length: 11
j_call: TRBJ2-7

cdr3_nt: TGTGCCAGCAGCGGGAACCCCGGGACAGGGGGGACTGAAGCTTTCTTT
cdr3_aa: CASSGNPGTGGTEAFF
d_call: TRBD1
v_call: TRBV2
cdr3_length: 16
j_call: TRBJ1-1

cdr3_nt: TGTGCCAGTAGTATAACGGCGTACGGGGGACCGTACAATGAGCAGTTCTTC
cdr3_aa: CASSITAYGGPYNEQFF
d_call: NA
v_call: TRBV19
cdr3_length: 17
j_call: TRBJ2-1

cdr3_nt: TGTGCCAGCTCACTAAAAGCGGTCGACGAGCAGTACTTC
cdr3_aa: CASSLKAVDEQYF
d_call: NA
v_call: TRBV18
cdr3_length: 13
j_call: TRBJ2-7

cdr3_nt: TGCGCCAGCAGCTTGGCGGATGAAGCTTTCTTT
cdr3_aa: CASSLADEAFF
d_call: NA
v_call: TRBV5-1
cdr3_length: 11
j_call: TRBJ1-1

cdr3_nt: TGCGCCAGCAGCCAAGATCACGGGGCGGATGCCCAGGCCGAGCAGTACTTC
cdr3_aa: CASSQDHGADAQAEQYF
d_call: NA
v_call: TRBV4-1
cdr3_length: 17
j_call: TRBJ2-7

cdr3_nt: TGCAGTGCTAGGGAGTCAGATACGCAGTATTTT
cdr3_aa: CSARESDTQYF
d_call: NA
v_call: TRBV20-1
cdr3_length: 11
j_call: TRBJ2-3

cdr3_nt: TGTGCCAGCGAGCCGGAACAGGGGAATGAGCAGTTCTTC
cdr3_aa: CASEPEQGNEQFF
d_call: TRBD1
v_call: TRBV3-1
cdr3_length: 13
j_call: TRBJ2-1

cdr3_nt: TGTGCCAGTAGCCTGGGACAGGAATACAATGAGCAGTTCTTC
cdr3_aa: CASSLGQEYNEQFF
d_call: TRBD1
v_call: TRBV19
cdr3_length: 14
j_call: TRBJ2-1

cdr3_nt: TGTGCCAGCAGCCGGACATCGGAACCCAATGAGCAGTTCTTC
cdr3_aa: CASSRTSEPNEQFF
d_call: NA
v_call: TRBV28
cdr3_length: 14
j_call: TRBJ2-1

cdr3_nt: TGTGCCAGCAGCTTAGGACACCCTGACAAGACCCAGTACTTC
cdr3_aa: CASSLGHPDKTQYF
d_call: NA
v_call: TRBV7-9
cdr3_length: 14
j_call: TRBJ2-5

cdr3_nt: TGCAGCGTTGGGACAGCCTCTGTTGGCTACACCTTC
cdr3_aa: CSVGTASVGYTF
d_call: NA
v_call: TRBV29-1
cdr3_length: 12
j_call: TRBJ1-2

cdr3_nt: TGTGCCAGCAGCGTATGGCGGGACTCCTACGAGCAGTACTTC
cdr3_aa: CASSVWRDSYEQYF
d_call: NA
v_call: TRBV9
cdr3_length: 14
j_call: TRBJ2-7

cdr3_nt: TGTGCCAGCAGTTACATGGCAGGGGATAATTCACCCCTCCACTTT
cdr3_aa: CASSYMAGDNSPLHF
d_call: NA
v_call: TRBV6-5
cdr3_length: 15
j_call: TRBJ1-6